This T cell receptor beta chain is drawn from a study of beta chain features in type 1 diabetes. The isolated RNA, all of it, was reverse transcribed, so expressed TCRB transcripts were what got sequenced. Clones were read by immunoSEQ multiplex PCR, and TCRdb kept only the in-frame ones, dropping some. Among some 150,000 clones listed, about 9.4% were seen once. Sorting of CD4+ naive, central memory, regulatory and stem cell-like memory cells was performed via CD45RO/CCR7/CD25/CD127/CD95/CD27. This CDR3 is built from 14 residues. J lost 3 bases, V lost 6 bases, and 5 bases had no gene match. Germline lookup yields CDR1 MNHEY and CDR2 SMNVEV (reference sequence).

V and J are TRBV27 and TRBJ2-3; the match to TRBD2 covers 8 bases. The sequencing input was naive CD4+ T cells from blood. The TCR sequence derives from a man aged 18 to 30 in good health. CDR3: CASRPGLVTDTQYF. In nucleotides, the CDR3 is TGTGCCAGCAGGCCGGGACTAGTTACAGATACGCAGTATTTT.